This T cell receptor (beta chain) was captured in a study of CD8 T cells in ankylosing spondylitis. This clonotype came up many times. Its cognate antigen is unknown. The CDR3 covers 14 residues. Germline CDR1 and CDR2: DFQATT and SNEGSKA (reference sequence). Trimming cost V 4 bases and J 12 bases; bases outside gene matches: 13. Quantitative 5'-RACE with molecular barcodes was used to make the TCR beta libraries. TCRdb re-derived calls from the 5' RACE reads in MiXCR, one entry per CDR3 protein. This table has 250,000 or so distinct CDR3 sequences, over 8.5% appearing once. Study conclusions and caveats: It appeared that ankylosing spondylitis blood was characterized by a TCR beta motif of roughly 8 highly homologous variants. In synovial fluid and blood from reactive arthritis, some motif variants were previously reported. In ankylosing spondylitis patients, matched synovial fluid reportedly showed significant enrichment of disease-linked clones.

The rearrangement links TRBV20-1 to TRBJ2-1; 9 nucleotides match TRBD1. The sequenced sample was blood, either unsorted or a sorted T cell fraction (not recorded which). This receptor was identified in a male donor with ankylosing spondylitis or in good health (not recorded which). CDR3 sequence: CSAIPGQGLSTQFF. As DNA, the CDR3 is TGCAGTGCTATACCGGGACAGGGCCTCTCAACGCAGTTCTTC.